This TCR beta chain is drawn from a study of breast tumors, draining lymph nodes, adjacent tissues. TCRdb passed the multiplex PCR reads through MiXCR, listing each CDR3 protein once. The data hold approximately 40,000 distinct CDR3 sequences, with 35% to 45% observed a single time. V shed 6 bases, J shed 4 bases, and the junction held 8 bases outside the gene matches. The CDR3 totals 14 residues. Germline V gene lookup returns CDR1 MDHEN and CDR2 SYDVKM. J is TRBJ2-7 and V is TRBV28; 8 bases map to TRBD1. This receptor was taken from a female donor with breast cancer. Some clones in this sample may be carry-over from other donors' samples. The material sequenced was breast tumor tissue. The chain's CDR3 is CASRKAGGAYEQYF. The CDR3 DNA reads as TGTGCCAGCAGAAAGGCAGGGGGCGCGTACGAGCAGTACTTC. Full variable domain (remainder filled in from reference TRBV28 and TRBJ2-7): DVKVTQSSRYLVKRTGEKVFLECVQDMDHENMFWYRQDPGLGLRLIYFSYDVKMKEKGDIPEGYSVSREKKERFSLILESASTNQTSMYLCASRKAGGAYEQYFGPGTRLTVT.